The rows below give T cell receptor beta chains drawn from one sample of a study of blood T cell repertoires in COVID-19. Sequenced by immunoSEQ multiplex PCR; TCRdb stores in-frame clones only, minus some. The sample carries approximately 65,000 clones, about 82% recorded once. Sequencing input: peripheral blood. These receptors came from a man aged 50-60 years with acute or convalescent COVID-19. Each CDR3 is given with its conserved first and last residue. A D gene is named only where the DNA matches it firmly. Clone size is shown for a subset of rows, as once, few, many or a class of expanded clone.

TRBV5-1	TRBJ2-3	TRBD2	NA	CASSLKAGGPDTQYF	TGCGCCAGCAGCTTAAAAGCGGGGGGGCCTGATACGCAGTATTTT
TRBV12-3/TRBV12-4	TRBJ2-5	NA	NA	CASSLTEETQYF	TGTGCCAGCAGCTTAACGGAGGAGACCCAGTACTTC
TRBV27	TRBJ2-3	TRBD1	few	CASSLWTGGTDTQYF	TGTGCCAGCAGTCTCTGGACAGGGGGGACAGATACGCAGTATTTT
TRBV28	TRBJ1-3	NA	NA	CASSFNAPGGNTIYF	TGTGCCAGCAGTTTTAACGCTCCAGGAGGAAACACCATATATTTT
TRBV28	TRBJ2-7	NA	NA	CASSFDSAYEQYF	TGTGCCAGCAGTTTCGACAGCGCCTACGAGCAGTACTTC
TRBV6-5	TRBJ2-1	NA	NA	CASRAAYNEQFF	TGTGCCAGCAGGGCAGCCTACAATGAGCAGTTCTTC
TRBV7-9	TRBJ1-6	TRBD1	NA	CASSAVGTGASPLHF	TGTGCCAGCAGCGCTGTTGGGACAGGGGCTTCACCCCTCCACTTT
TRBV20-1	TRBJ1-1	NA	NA	CSALRQEAFF	TGCAGTGCACTAAGACAGGAAGCTTTCTTT
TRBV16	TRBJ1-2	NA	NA	CASSQLVTESNYGYTF	TGTGCCAGCAGCCAATTAGTAACAGAGTCAAACTATGGCTACACCTTC
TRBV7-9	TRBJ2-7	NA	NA	CASSLFGGYEQYF	TGTGCCAGCAGCTTATTCGGCGGATACGAGCAGTACTTC
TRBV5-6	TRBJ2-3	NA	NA	CASSLGPTDTQYF	TGTGCCAGCAGCTTGGGGCCTACAGATACGCAGTATTTT
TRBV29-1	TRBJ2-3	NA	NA	CSVSLASAEDTQYF	TGCAGCGTTTCGTTAGCTAGCGCGGAAGATACGCAGTATTTT
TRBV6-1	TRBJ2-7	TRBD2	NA	CASSEGGRAYYEQYF	TGTGCCAGCAGTGAAGGAGGGAGGGCCTACTACGAGCAGTACTTC
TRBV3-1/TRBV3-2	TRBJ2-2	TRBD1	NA	CASTSGTGGIGELFF	TGTGCCAGCACCTCAGGGACAGGGGGAATCGGGGAGCTGTTTTTT
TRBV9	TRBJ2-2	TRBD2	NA	CASSPKTGTSGPNTGELFF	TGTGCCAGCAGCCCGAAAACCGGGACTAGCGGCCCGAACACCGGGGAGCTGTTTTTT
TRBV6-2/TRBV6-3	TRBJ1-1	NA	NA	CASSLLRGGDTEAFF	TGTGCCAGCAGTCTACTCCGGGGTGGGGACACTGAAGCTTTCTTT
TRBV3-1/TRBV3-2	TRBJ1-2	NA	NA	CASSQAGVTNYGYTF	TGTGCCAGCAGCCAGGCAGGGGTGACTAACTATGGCTACACCTTC
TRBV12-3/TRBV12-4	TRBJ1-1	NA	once	CASSFGYTEAFF	TGTGCCAGCAGTTTCGGGTACACTGAAGCTTTCTTT
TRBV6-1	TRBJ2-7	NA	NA	CASSETRRSYEQYF	TGTGCCAGCAGTGAAACCCGCCGGAGCTACGAGCAGTACTTC
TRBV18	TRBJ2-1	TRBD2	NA	CASSPNSGTYNEQFF	TGTGCCAGCTCACCAAATAGCGGGACTTACAATGAGCAGTTCTTC
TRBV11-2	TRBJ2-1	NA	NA	CASRPGSYNEQFF	TGTGCCAGCAGGCCCGGGAGTTACAATGAGCAGTTCTTC
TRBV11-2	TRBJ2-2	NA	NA	CASSLDGLANTGELFF	TGTGCCAGCAGCTTAGATGGACTCGCGAACACCGGGGAGCTGTTTTTT
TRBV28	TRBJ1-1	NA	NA	CASSRTETTEAFF	TGTGCCAGCAGCCGAACAGAAACCACTGAAGCTTTCTTT
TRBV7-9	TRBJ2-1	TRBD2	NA	CASSFTALAGGSHNEQFF	TGTGCCAGCAGCTTTACGGCGTTAGCGGGAGGGTCCCACAATGAGCAGTTCTTC
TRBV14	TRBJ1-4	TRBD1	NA	CASSQQQGMNEKLFF	TGTGCCAGCAGCCAGCAACAGGGGATGAATGAAAAACTGTTTTTT
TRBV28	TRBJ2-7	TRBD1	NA	CASSIPGQGKRSSYEQYF	TGTGCCAGCAGTATACCAGGACAGGGCAAACGGAGCTCCTACGAGCAGTACTTC
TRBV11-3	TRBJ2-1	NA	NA	CASSLGTGLSNEQFF	TGTGCCAGCAGCTTAGGAACAGGGTTAAGCAATGAGCAGTTCTTC
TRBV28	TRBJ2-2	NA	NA	CASRPRDIRSTGELFF	TGTGCCAGCAGACCTCGGGATATAAGGAGCACCGGGGAGCTGTTTTTT
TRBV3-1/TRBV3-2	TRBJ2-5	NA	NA	CASSHWEGGGQETQYF	TGTGCCAGCAGCCATTGGGAAGGGGGGGGACAAGAGACCCAGTACTTC
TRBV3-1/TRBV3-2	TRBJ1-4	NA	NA	CASSQGRTGNNEKLFF	TGTGCCAGCAGCCAAGGACGGACGGGAAATAATGAAAAACTGTTTTTT
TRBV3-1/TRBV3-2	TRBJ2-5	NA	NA	CASSQDGTLQTQYF	TGTGCCAGCAGCCAAGACGGGACTCTCCAGACCCAGTACTTC
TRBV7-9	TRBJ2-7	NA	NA	CASSPGGPIYEQYF	TGTGCCAGCAGCCCCGGAGGACCCATCTACGAGCAGTACTTC
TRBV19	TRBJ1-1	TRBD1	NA	CASRGWGQGAQTENTEAFF	TGTGCCAGTAGGGGTTGGGGACAGGGGGCCCAGACCGAAAACACTGAAGCTTTCTTT
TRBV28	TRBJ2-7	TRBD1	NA	CASSLQYGTGGHMAYEQYF	TGTGCCAGCAGTTTACAGTACGGGACAGGGGGCCATATGGCCTACGAGCAGTACTTC
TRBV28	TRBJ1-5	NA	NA	CASSAFLGQGSNQPQHF	TGTGCCAGCAGTGCCTTCTTGGGGCAGGGAAGCAATCAGCCCCAGCATTTT
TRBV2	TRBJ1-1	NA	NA	CASSERGRAEAFF	TGTGCCAGCAGTGAACGCGGGAGGGCTGAAGCTTTCTTT
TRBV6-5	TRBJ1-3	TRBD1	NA	CASSSGQKNTIYF	TGTGCCAGCAGCTCGGGACAGAAAAACACCATATATTTT
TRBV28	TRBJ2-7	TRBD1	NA	CASSFGTGAGMFLEQYF	TGTGCCAGCAGTTTTGGGACAGGGGCGGGTATGTTTTTGGAGCAGTACTTC
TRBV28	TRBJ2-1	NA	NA	CASFFQGTEQFF	TGTGCCAGCTTCTTTCAGGGGACCGAGCAGTTCTTC
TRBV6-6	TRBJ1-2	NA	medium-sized	CASSFGDLQRDGYTF	TGTGCCAGCAGTTTCGGGGACCTTCAGCGGGATGGCTACACCTTC
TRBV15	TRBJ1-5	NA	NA	CATSRDDREPQHF	TGTGCCACCAGCAGAGATGACAGAGAGCCCCAGCATTTT
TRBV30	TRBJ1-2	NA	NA	CAWSRSNYGYTF	TGTGCCTGGAGTAGGAGCAACTATGGCTACACCTTC
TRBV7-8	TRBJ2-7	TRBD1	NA	CASKGTGEREQYF	TGTGCCAGCAAGGGGACAGGGGAAAGGGAGCAGTACTTC
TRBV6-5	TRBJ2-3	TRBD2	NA	CASSYKRGYTDTQYF	TGTGCCAGCAGTTACAAGCGGGGGTACACAGATACGCAGTATTTT
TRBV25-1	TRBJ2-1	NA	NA	CASSTLGTLIYNEQFF	TGTGCCAGCAGTACCCTCGGGACACTGATATACAATGAGCAGTTCTTC
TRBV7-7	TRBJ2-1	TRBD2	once	CASSFGLAEADEQFF	TGTGCTAGCAGTTTCGGACTAGCGGAGGCGGATGAGCAGTTCTTC
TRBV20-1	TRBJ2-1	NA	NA	CSAGASREQFF	TGCAGTGCTGGGGCCTCTAGGGAGCAGTTCTTC
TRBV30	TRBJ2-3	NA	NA	CAWSSAAGDLTDTQYF	TGTGCCTGGAGTTCCGCGGCCGGAGACCTCACAGATACGCAGTATTTT
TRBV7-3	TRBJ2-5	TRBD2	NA	CASSPTAGGGETQYF	TGTGCCAGCAGCCCGACAGCGGGAGGGGGTGAGACCCAGTACTTC
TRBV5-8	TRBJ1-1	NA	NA	CASSLTKGVDTEAFF	TGTGCCAGCAGCTTGACCAAGGGGGTAGACACTGAAGCTTTCTTT
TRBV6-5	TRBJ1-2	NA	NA	CASTPTAANYGYTF	TGTGCCAGCACCCCGACAGCCGCTAACTATGGCTACACCTTC
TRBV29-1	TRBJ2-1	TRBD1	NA	CSVEVGTGDSYNEQFF	TGCAGCGTTGAAGTTGGGACAGGGGACTCCTACAATGAGCAGTTCTTC